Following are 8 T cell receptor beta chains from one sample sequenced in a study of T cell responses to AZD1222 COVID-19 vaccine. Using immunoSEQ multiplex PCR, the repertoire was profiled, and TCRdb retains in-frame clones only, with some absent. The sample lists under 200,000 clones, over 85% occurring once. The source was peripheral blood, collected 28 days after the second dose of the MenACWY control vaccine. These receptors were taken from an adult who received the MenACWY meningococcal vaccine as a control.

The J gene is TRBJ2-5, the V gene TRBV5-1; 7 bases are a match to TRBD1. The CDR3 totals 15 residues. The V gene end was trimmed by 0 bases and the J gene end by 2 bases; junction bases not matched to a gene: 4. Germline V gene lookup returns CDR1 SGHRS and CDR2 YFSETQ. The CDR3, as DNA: TGCGCCAGCAGCTTGGTACCGGGACAGCAAGAGACCCAGTACTTC. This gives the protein CASSLVPGQQETQYF.

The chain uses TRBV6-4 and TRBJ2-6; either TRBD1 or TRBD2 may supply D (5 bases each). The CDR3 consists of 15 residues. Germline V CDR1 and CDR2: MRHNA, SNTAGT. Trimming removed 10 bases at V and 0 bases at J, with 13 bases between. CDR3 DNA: TGTGCCACCCGAGGGGAATTCTCTGGGGCCAACGTCCTGACTTTC. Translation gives CATRGEFSGANVLTF.

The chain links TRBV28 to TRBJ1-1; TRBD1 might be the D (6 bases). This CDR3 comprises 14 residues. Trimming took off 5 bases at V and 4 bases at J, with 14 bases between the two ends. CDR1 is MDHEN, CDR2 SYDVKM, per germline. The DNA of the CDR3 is TGTGCCAGCAGTAACCACAGGGTCGGCACTGAAGCTTTCTTT. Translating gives CASSNHRVGTEAFF.

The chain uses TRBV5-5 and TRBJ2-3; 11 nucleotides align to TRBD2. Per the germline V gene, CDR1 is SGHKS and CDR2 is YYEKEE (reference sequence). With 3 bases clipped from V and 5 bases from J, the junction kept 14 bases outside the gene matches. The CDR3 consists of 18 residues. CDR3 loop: CASSSGLGTSGRRDTQYF. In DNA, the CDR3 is TGTGCCAGCAGCTCGGGGCTCGGGACTAGCGGCCGGAGAGATACGCAGTATTTT.

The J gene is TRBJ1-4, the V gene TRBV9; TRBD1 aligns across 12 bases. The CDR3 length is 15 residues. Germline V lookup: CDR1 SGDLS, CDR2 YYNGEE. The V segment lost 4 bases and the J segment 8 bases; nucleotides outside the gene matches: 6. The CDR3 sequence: CASSHPGQGAEKLFF. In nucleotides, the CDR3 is TGTGCCAGCAGCCATCCGGGACAGGGGGCCGAAAAACTGTTTTTT.

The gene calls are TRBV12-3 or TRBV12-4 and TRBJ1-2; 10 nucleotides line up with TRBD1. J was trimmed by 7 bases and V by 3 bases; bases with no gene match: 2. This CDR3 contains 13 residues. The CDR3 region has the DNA TGTGCCAGCAGTTTCCGGGACAGGGGTGGCTACACCTTC. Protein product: CASSFRDRGGYTF.

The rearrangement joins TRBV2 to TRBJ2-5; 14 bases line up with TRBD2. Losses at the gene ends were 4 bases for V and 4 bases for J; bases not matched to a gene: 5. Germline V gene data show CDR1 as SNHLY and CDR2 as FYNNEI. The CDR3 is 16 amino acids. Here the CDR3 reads CASSVGLAGVPETQYF. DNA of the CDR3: TGTGCCAGCAGTGTGGGACTAGCGGGAGTACCAGAGACCCAGTACTTC.

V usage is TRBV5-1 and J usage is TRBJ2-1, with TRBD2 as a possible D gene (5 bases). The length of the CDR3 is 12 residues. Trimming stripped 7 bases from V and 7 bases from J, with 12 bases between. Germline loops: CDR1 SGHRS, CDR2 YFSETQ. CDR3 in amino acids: CASAPGLNEQFF. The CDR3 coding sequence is TGCGCCAGCGCGCCGGGATTGAATGAGCAGTTCTTC.